The subject of this entry is one TCR beta chain. CD45RO negativity and positive selection for CCR7 defined naive CD8 cells, a population that excluded terminally differentiated effector memory CD45RA+ cells. The entry originates in a study of shared clonotypes between healthy human individuals. Across the whole study: A donor's plate count was three for CD4 naive and three for CD4 memory; CD8 naive had two and CD8 memory one.

Here immunoSEQ multiplex PCR was the method, and the copy in TCRdb shows in-frame clones only, minus some. The sample has 2 million or so clones; approximately 94% are singletons. This CDR3 is 14 amino acids long. The V gene end was trimmed by 0 bases and the J gene end by 4 bases; junction bases not matched to a gene: 3. Germline lookup yields CDR1 SEHNR and CDR2 FQNEAQ (reference sequence). This clonotype was obtained from a young man in good health. The rearrangement joins TRBV7-9 to TRBJ2-7, with TRBD2 matching 7 bases. The sequenced sample was naive CD8+ T cells sorted from blood. The CDR3 here is CASSLAAGPYEQYF. The CDR3 nucleotides are TGTGCCAGCAGCTTAGCAGCGGGACCTTACGAGCAGTACTTC. Looking up the rest from reference TRBV7-9 and TRBJ2-7 gives the full variable domain: DTGVSQNPRHKITKRGQNVTFRCDPISEHNRLYWYRQTLGQGPEFLTYFQNEAQLEKSRLLSDRFSAERPKGSFSTLEIQRTEQGDSAMYLCASSLAAGPYEQYFGPGTRLTVT.